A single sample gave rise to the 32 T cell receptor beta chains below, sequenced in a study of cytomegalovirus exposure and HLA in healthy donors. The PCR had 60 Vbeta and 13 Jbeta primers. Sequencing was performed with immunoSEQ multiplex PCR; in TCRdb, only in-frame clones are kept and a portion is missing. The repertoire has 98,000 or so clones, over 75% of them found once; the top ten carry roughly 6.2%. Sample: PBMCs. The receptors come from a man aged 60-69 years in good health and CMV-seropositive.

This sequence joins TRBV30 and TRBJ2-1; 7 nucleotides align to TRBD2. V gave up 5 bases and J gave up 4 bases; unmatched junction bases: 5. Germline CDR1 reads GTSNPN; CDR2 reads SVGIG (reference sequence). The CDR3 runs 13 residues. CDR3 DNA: TGTGCCTGGGGGGACTACACATACAATGAGCAGTTCTTC. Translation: CAWGDYTYNEQFF.

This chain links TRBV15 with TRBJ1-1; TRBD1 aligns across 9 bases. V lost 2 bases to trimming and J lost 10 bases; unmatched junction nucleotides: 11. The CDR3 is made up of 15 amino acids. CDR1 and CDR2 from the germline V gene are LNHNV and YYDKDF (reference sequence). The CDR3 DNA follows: TGTGCCACCAGCAGACCCCCTCTTCAGACAGGGGGAGCTTTCTTT. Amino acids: CATSRPPLQTGGAFF.

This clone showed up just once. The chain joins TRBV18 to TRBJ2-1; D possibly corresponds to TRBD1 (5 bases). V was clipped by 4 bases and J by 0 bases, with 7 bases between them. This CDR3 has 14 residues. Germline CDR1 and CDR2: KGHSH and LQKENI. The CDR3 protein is CASSLDNSYNEQFF. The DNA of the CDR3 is TGTGCCAGCTCACTGGACAACTCCTACAATGAGCAGTTCTTC.

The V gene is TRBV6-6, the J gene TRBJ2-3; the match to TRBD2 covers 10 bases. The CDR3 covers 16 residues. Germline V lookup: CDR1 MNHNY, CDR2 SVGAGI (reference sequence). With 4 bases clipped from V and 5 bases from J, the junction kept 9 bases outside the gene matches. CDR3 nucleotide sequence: TGTGCCAGCAGTTTCAAGCGGGGGGGCCTCGTAGATACGCAGTATTTT. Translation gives CASSFKRGGLVDTQYF.

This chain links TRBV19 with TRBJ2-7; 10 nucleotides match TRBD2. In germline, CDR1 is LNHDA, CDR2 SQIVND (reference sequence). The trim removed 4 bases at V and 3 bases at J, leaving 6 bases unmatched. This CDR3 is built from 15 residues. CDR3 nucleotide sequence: TGTGCCAGTAGTACCAGCGGGGGGGCCGGCTACGAGCAGTACTTC. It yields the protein CASSTSGGAGYEQYF.

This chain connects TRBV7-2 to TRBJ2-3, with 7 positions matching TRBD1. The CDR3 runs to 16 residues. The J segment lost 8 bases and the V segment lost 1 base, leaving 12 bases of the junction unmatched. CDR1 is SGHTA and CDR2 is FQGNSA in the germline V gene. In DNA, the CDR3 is TGTGCCAGCAGCTTAGAAATACGACAGGGTTCCGGTACGCAGTATTTT. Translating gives CASSLEIRQGSGTQYF.

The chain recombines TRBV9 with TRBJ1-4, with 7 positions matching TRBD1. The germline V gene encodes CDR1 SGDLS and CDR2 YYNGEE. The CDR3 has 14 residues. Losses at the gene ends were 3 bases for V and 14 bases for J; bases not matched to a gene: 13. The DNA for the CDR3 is TGTGCCAGCAGCGGAGACCCGGACAGGTCAGGGCTGTTTTTT. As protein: CASSGDPDRSGLFF. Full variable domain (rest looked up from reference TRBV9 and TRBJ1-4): DSGVTQTPKHLITATGQRVTLRCSPRSGDLSVYWYQQSLDQGLQFLIQYYNGEERAKGNILERFSAQQFPDLHSELNLSSLELGDSALYFCASSGDPDRSGLFFGSGTQLSVL.

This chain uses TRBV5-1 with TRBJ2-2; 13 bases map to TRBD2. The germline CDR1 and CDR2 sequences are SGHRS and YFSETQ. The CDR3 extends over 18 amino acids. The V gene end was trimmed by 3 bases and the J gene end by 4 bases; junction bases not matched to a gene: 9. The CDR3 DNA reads TGCGCCAGCAGCTCCGGACTAGCGGGGGCCCCGAGCACCGGGGAGCTGTTTTTT. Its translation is CASSSGLAGAPSTGELFF.

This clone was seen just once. The CDR3 DNA reads TGTGCCATCAGTCGGGGACAGGGAAACTACGAGCAGTACTTC. Amino acids: CAISRGQGNYEQYF. The chain recombines TRBV10-3 with TRBJ2-7, with 9 nucleotides matching TRBD1. V trimming: 5 bases; J trimming: 3 bases; junction bases outside the gene matches: 5. This CDR3 spans 14 amino acids. Germline V CDR1 and CDR2: ENHRY, SYGVKD.

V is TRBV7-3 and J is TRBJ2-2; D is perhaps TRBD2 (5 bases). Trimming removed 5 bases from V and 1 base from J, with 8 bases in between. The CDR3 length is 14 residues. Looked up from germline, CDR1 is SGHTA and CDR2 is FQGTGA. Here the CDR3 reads CASSPEENTGELFF. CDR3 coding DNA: TGTGCCAGCAGCCCGGAGGAGAACACCGGGGAGCTGTTTTTT.

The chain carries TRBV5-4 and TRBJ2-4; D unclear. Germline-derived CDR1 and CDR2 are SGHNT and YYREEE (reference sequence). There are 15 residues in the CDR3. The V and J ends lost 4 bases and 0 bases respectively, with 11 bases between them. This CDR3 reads CASSPTAVAKNIQYF. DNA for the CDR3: TGTGCCAGCAGCCCCACAGCCGTAGCCAAAAACATTCAGTACTTC.

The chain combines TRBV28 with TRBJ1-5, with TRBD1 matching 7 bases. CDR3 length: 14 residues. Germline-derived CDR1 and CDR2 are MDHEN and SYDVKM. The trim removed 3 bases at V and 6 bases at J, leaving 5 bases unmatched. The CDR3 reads CASSFRGLSQPQHF. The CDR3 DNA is TGTGCCAGCAGTTTTAGGGGGCTAAGTCAGCCCCAGCATTTT.

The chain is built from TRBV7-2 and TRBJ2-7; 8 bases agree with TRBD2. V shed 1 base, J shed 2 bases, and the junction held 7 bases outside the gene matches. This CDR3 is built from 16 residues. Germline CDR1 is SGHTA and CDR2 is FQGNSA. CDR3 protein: CASSLVGGGFPYEQYF. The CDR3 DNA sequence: TGTGCCAGCAGCTTAGTTGGCGGGGGGTTTCCCTACGAGCAGTACTTC.

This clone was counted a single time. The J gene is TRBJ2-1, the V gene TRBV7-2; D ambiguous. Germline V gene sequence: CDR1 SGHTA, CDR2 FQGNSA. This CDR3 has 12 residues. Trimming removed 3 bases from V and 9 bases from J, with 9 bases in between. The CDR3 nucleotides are TGTGCCAGCAGCTTTTCAGGTTTTGAGCAGTTCTTC. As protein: CASSFSGFEQFF. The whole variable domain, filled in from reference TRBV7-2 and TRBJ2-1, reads GAGVSQSPSNKVTEKGKDVELRCDPISGHTALYWYRQSLGQGLEFLIYFQGNSAPDKSGLPSDRFSAERTGGSVSTLTIQRTQQEDSAVYLCASSFSGFEQFFGPGTRLTVL.

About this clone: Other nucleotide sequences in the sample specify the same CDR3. DNA for the CDR3: TGTGTCAGAAGCCCAAACGGGCAGGGGGCATATGAGCAGTACTTC. It encodes CVRSPNGQGAYEQYF. The chain links TRBV7-5 to TRBJ2-7; TRBD1 is the table's D call and was not checked against the DNA. TRBV7-5 is designated a pseudogene. The CDR3 covers 15 residues.

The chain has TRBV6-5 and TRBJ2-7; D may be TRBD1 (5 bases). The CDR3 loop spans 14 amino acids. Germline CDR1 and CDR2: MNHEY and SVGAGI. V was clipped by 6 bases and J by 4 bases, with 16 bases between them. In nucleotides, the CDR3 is TGTGCCAGCAGCTCTGACAGACAGCTTTACGAGCAGTACTTC. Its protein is CASSSDRQLYEQYF.

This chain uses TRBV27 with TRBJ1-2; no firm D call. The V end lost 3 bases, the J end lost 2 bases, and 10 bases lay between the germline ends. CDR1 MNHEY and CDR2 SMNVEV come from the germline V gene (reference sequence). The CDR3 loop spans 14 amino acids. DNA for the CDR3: TGTGCCAGCAGTTTCAAAGCCTCCAACTATGGCTACACCTTC. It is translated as CASSFKASNYGYTF.

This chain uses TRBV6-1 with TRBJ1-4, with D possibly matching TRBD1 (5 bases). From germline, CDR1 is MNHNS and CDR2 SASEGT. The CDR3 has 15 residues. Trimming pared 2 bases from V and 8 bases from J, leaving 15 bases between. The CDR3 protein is CASSESAGRSEKLFF. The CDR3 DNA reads TGTGCCAGCAGTGAATCCGCGGGGCGCAGCGAAAAACTGTTTTTT.

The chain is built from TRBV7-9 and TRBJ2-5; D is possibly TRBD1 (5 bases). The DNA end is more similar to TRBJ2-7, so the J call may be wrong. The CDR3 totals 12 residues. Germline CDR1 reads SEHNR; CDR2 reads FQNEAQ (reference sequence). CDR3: CASSQDTYEQYF. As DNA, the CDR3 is TGTGCCAGCAGCCAGGACACTTACGAGCAGTACTTC.

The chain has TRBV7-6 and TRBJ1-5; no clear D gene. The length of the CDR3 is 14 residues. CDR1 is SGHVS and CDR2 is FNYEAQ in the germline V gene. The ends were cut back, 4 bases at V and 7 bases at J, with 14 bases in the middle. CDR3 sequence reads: CASSSNSGGQPQHF. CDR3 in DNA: TGTGCCAGCAGCTCCAACTCAGGTGGGCAGCCCCAGCATTTT.

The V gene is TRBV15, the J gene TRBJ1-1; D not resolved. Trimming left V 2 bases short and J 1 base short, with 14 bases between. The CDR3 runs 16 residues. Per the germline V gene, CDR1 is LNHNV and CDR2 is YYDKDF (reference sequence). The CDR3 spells CATSRPEGKGNTEAFF. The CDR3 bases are TGTGCCACCAGCAGACCTGAGGGAAAGGGGAACACTGAAGCTTTCTTT.

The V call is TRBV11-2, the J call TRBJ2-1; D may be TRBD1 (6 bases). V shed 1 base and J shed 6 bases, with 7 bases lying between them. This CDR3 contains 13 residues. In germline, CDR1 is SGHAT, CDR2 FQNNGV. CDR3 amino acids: CASSLGGPNEQFF. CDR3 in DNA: TGTGCCAGCAGCTTAGGGGGGCCCAATGAGCAGTTCTTC.

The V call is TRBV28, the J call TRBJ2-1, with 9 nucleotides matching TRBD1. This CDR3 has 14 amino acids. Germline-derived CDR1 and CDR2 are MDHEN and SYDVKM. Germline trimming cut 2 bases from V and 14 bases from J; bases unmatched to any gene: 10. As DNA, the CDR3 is TGTGCCAGCAGTTTAGAACGGACAGGGGATGAAGAGTTCTTC. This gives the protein CASSLERTGDEEFF.

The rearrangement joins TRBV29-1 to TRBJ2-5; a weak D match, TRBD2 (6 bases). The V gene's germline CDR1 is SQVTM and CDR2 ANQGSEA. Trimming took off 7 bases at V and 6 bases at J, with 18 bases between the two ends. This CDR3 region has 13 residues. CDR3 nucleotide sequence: TGCAGCGCCGGGGGTAGCGGCGTTCAGACCCAGTACTTC. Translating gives CSAGGSGVQTQYF.

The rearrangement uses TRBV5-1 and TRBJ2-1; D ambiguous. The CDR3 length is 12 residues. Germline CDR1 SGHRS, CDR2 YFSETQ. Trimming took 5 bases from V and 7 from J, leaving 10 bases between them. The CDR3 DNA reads TGCGCCAGCAGGTCTAGGCTGAATGAGCAGTTCTTC. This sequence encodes CASRSRLNEQFF.

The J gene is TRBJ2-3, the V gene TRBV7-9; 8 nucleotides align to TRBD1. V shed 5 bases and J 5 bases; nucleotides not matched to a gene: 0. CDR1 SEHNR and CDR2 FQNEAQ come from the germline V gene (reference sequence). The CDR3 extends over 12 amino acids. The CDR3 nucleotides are TGTGCCAGCAGCGGACAGGGAGATACGCAGTATTTT. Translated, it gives CASSGQGDTQYF.

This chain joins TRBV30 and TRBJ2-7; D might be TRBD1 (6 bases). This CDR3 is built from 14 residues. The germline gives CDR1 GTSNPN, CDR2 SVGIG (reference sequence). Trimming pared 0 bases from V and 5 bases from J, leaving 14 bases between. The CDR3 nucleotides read TGTGCCTGGAGTGTAGGAAAGGGGGTTGACGAGCAGTACTTC. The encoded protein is CAWSVGKGVDEQYF.

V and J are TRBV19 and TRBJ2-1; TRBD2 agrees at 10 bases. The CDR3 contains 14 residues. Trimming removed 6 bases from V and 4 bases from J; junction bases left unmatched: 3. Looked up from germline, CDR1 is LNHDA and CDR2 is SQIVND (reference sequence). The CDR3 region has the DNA TGTGCCAGTAGACTAGCGGGGCCTTACAATGAGCAGTTCTTC. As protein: CASRLAGPYNEQFF.

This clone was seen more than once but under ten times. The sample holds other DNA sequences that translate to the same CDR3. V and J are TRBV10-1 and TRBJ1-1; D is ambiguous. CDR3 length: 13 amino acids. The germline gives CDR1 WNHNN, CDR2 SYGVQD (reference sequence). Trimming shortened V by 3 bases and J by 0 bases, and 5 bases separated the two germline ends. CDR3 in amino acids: CASSESMNTEAFF. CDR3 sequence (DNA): TGCGCCAGCAGTGAATCCATGAACACTGAAGCTTTCTTT.

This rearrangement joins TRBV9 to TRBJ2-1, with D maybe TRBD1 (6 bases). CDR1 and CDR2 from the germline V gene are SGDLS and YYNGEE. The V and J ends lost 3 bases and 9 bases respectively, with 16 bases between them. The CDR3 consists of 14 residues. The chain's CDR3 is CASSAQGFESEQFF. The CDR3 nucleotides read TGTGCCAGCAGCGCACAGGGTTTTGAGAGTGAGCAGTTCTTC. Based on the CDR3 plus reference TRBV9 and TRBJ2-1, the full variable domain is DSGVTQTPKHLITATGQRVTLRCSPRSGDLSVYWYQQSLDQGLQFLIQYYNGEERAKGNILERFSAQQFPDLHSELNLSSLELGDSALYFCASSAQGFESEQFFGPGTRLTVL.

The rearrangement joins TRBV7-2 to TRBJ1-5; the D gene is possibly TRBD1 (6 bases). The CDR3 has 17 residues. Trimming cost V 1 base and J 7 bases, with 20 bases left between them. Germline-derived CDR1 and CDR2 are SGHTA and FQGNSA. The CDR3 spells CASSLVTSVRGEQPQHF. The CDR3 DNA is TGTGCCAGCAGCTTAGTTACTTCAGTCAGGGGAGAGCAGCCCCAGCATTTT.

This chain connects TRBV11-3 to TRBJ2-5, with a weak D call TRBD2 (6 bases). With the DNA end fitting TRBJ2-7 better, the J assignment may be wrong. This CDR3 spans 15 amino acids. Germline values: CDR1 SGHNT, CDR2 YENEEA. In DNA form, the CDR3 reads TGTGCCAGCACCCCGTTCGAGGAGGGGCTCTACGAGCAGTACTTC. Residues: CASTPFEEGLYEQYF.